This T cell receptor beta chain was documented in a study of blood T cells in healthy people across ages. Using a J-beta primer mix together with a sample-barcoded 5' primer, a second PCR was run for about 6 to 12 cycles. TCRdb analysed the 5' RACE reads with MiXCR anew, one entry per CDR3 protein. The sample carries roughly 1,000,000 distinct CDR3 sequences, 25% recorded once. The sample holds many counts of this clonotype. Its antigen is as yet unknown. Study outcomes and limitations: Unsorted PBMC material precluded a definitive naive versus antigen-experienced comparison.

CDR3 length equals 13 residues. V lost 7 bases to trimming and J lost 9 bases, with 15 bases between them. The sample was also linked to a second study, of T cells of mothers and their children.

The TCR was taken from a girl aged 2 to 10 in good health. Sequenced material: blood. The chain recombines TRBV12-3 or TRBV12-4 with TRBJ2-2; the D is unclear. CDR3 sequence reads: CASTKSEGRELFF. In nucleotides, the CDR3 is TGTGCCAGCACTAAATCGGAAGGCAGGGAGCTGTTTTTT.